This is a list of T cell receptor beta chains from one sample in a study of shared clonotypes between healthy human individuals. The protocol was immunoSEQ multiplex PCR, while the TCRdb copy is restricted to in-frame clones and leaves out a portion. The profile covers around 2,000,000 clones, with about 95% appearing a single time and roughly 1.2% taken by the ten largest. Source material: naive CD8+ T cells sorted from blood. The receptors here all came from a man aged 18-30 years in good health. CDR3s include the opening cysteine and the closing phenylalanine or tryptophan. D genes are given only for firm matches. Expanded clones get a size class; other rows say once, few or many, or leave the size out.

j_call v_call d_call clone_size cdr3_aa cdr3_nt
TRBJ1-1 TRBV2 TRBD1 NA CAGGRQGQIEAFF TGTGCCGGTGGAAGACAGGGGCAAATTGAAGCTTTCTTT
TRBJ2-3 TRBV19 TRBD2 NA CASSIDLAAGTDTQYF TGTGCCAGTAGTATAGATCTAGCGGCCGGCACAGATACGCAGTATTTT
TRBJ2-7 TRBV10-1 TRBD2 NA CASSESIAGVQYF TGCGCCAGCAGTGAGTCGATTGCGGGAGTGCAGTACTTC
TRBJ1-6 TRBV19 TRBD1 NA CASSMHPGQLSSYNSPLHF TGTGCCAGTAGTATGCATCCGGGACAGCTAAGCTCCTATAATTCACCCCTCCACTTT
TRBJ2-7 TRBV11-2 TRBD2 NA CASSLGGSGVYEQYF TGTGCCAGCAGCTTAGGGGGTAGCGGGGTGTACGAGCAGTACTTC
TRBJ1-2 TRBV10-1 NA NA CASSDGAYGYTF TGCGCCAGCAGCGACGGAGCCTATGGCTACACCTTC
TRBJ1-1 TRBV7-2 NA NA CASSFLEAAEAFF TGTGCCAGCAGCTTTTTGGAGGCCGCTGAAGCTTTCTTT
TRBJ2-1 TRBV5-6 NA NA CASSLVWGEGYNEQFF TGTGCCAGCAGCTTGGTATGGGGAGAAGGCTACAATGAGCAGTTCTTC
TRBJ2-7 TRBV10-1 TRBD2 NA CASSDPGGDEQYF TGCGCCAGCAGTGACCCCGGGGGGGACGAGCAGTACTTC
TRBJ1-2 TRBV19 NA once CASSTPDKSYGYTF TGTGCCAGTAGTACACCAGACAAGAGCTATGGCTACACCTTC
TRBJ2-7 TRBV2 NA NA CASNTDGYEQYF TGTGCCAGCAATACAGATGGCTACGAGCAGTACTTC
TRBJ2-2 TRBV19 TRBD2 NA CASSFTGTSDDTGELFF TGTGCCAGTAGCTTCACCGGGACTAGTGATGACACCGGGGAGCTGTTTTTT
TRBJ2-2 TRBV4-1 NA NA CASSQERGWELFF TGCGCCAGCAGCCAAGAGAGGGGGTGGGAGCTGTTTTTT
TRBJ2-7 TRBV6-6 NA NA CASSPSPRLQYF TGTGCCAGCAGCCCCTCCCCAAGGTTACAGTACTTC
TRBJ1-5 TRBV28 NA NA CASSLRGLGQPQHF TGTGCCAGCAGTTTAAGGGGACTGGGGCAGCCCCAGCATTTT
TRBJ1-1 TRBV7-8 NA NA CASSHTGQMNTEAFF TGTGCCAGCAGCCACACTGGACAGATGAACACTGAAGCTTTCTTT
TRBJ2-3 TRBV6-4 NA NA CASSARDGTDTQYF TGTGCCAGCAGTGCCCGGGACGGCACAGATACGCAGTATTTT
TRBJ1-2 TRBV5-6 NA NA CASSFAGNGYTF TGTGCCAGCAGCTTCGCCGGGAATGGCTACACCTTC
TRBJ2-7 TRBV6-1 TRBD1 NA CASNDRGPYEQYF TGTGCCAGCAATGACAGGGGTCCCTACGAGCAGTACTTC
TRBJ2-7 TRBV4-3 TRBD1 NA CASSQVTGAGYEQYF TGCGCCAGCAGCCAAGTCACAGGGGCTGGCTACGAGCAGTACTTC
TRBJ2-7 TRBV2 NA NA CASSVKDGYEQYF TGTGCCAGCAGTGTAAAGGACGGGTACGAGCAGTACTTC
TRBJ2-3 TRBV23-1 NA NA CASIGQGHTDTQYF TGCGCCAGCATCGGGCAGGGTCACACAGATACGCAGTATTTT
TRBJ2-1 TRBV4-1 TRBD2 NA CASSQVGTSGYNEQFF TGCGCCAGCAGCCAAGTAGGGACTAGCGGGTACAATGAGCAGTTCTTC
TRBJ2-3 TRBV13 TRBD2 NA CASGSIATEGLAGGRSGTDTQYF TGTGCCAGCGGGTCCATTGCCACCGAGGGACTAGCGGGGGGGCGCAGCGGCACAGATACGCAGTATTTT
TRBJ2-3 TRBV5-6 TRBD1 NA CASSGGQGRSTDTQYF TGTGCCAGCAGCGGAGGACAGGGGCGAAGCACAGATACGCAGTATTTT
TRBJ1-1 TRBV5-1 NA few CASSLPGNTEAFF TGCGCCAGCAGCTTGCCGGGGAACACTGAAGCTTTCTTT
TRBJ2-7 TRBV28 NA few CASSPQSSYEQYF TGTGCCAGCAGTCCACAGAGCTCCTACGAGCAGTACTTC
TRBJ2-7 TRBV2 NA NA CAIGEYEQYF TGTGCTATCGGGGAGTACGAGCAGTACTTC
TRBJ2-3 TRBV27 NA NA CASSYRTFDTQYF TGTGCCAGCAGTTATAGGACCTTCGATACGCAGTATTTT
TRBJ2-1 TRBV2 TRBD1 NA CASTYDRGLSLHEQFF TGTGCCAGCACCTATGACAGGGGTCTGTCCCTACATGAGCAGTTCTTC
TRBJ2-7 TRBV6-1 NA NA CASSEGGGAPYEQYF TGTGCCAGCAGTGAAGGGGGGGGCGCCCCCTACGAGCAGTACTTC
TRBJ1-1 TRBV30 NA NA CAWSEEGVRAFF TGTGCCTGGAGTGAAGAGGGGGTGAGAGCTTTCTTT
TRBJ1-5 TRBV30 NA NA CAWREGEQPQHF TGTGCCTGGAGGGAAGGGGAGCAGCCCCAGCATTTT
TRBJ2-3 TRBV7-9 NA NA CASSNFDGTSTDTQYF TGTGCCAGCAGCAACTTCGACGGAACTAGCACAGATACGCAGTATTTT
TRBJ2-3 TRBV5-8 NA NA CASVDRGGDTQYF TGTGCCAGCGTGGACCGGGGAGGTGATACGCAGTATTTT
TRBJ2-7 TRBV7-9 NA NA CASSLGDKDGYEQYF TGTGCCAGCAGCTTAGGAGACAAAGACGGGTACGAGCAGTACTTC
TRBJ2-7 TRBV18 TRBD1 NA CASSPIDRVVGIEQYF TGTGCCAGCTCGCCCATCGACAGGGTGGTGGGTATCGAGCAGTACTTC
TRBJ2-7 TRBV11-2 NA NA CASSFTEPGWGLVYEQYF TGTGCCAGCAGCTTCACCGAGCCAGGGTGGGGTCTCGTTTACGAGCAGTACTTC
TRBJ2-7 TRBV7-8 NA NA CASSSSGLQGYYEQYF TGTGCCAGCAGCTCCTCAGGGTTGCAAGGTTACTACGAGCAGTACTTC
TRBJ2-2 TRBV7-9 NA NA CASSFNPTAGELFF TGTGCCAGCAGCTTTAACCCGACCGCCGGGGAGCTGTTTTTT
TRBJ2-7 TRBV9 TRBD2 NA CASSVGAGGPSEQYF TGTGCCAGCAGCGTAGGAGCGGGGGGACCGTCTGAGCAGTACTTC
TRBJ2-5 TRBV7-9 TRBD1 few CASSWTGEETQYF TGTGCCAGCAGCTGGACAGGGGAAGAGACCCAGTACTTC
TRBJ2-7 TRBV9 TRBD1 NA CASTPGQGTYEQYF TGTGCCAGCACCCCGGGACAGGGAACCTACGAGCAGTACTTC
TRBJ1-6 TRBV11-2 TRBD1 NA CASSIEGAGYSPLHF TGTGCCAGCAGCATTGAGGGGGCTGGATATTCACCCCTCCACTTT
TRBJ1-6 TRBV2 TRBD1 NA CASAARQGWDEENSPLHF TGTGCCAGCGCGGCAAGACAGGGTTGGGATGAGGAGAATTCACCCCTCCACTTT
TRBJ2-7 TRBV20-1 NA NA CSAYRAEQYF TGCAGTGCTTACAGGGCCGAGCAGTACTTC
TRBJ2-7 TRBV4-3 NA NA CASSQDLGSSYEQYF TGCGCCAGCAGCCAAGATCTGGGCAGCTCCTACGAGCAGTACTTC
TRBJ1-6 TRBV28 NA few CASSFRGNSPLHF TGTGCCAGCAGTTTCCGGGGGAATTCACCCCTCCACTTT
TRBJ2-5 TRBV4-1 TRBD2 NA CASSQVGTSGETQYF TGCGCCAGCAGCCAAGTAGGGACTAGTGGGGAGACCCAGTACTTC
TRBJ2-5 TRBV11-2 NA NA CASSLELAAQETQYF TGTGCCAGCAGCTTAGAACTAGCAGCCCAAGAGACCCAGTACTTC
TRBJ2-7 TRBV2 TRBD1 NA CATTGQGLAYEQYF TGTGCCACAACAGGACAGGGTCTTGCCTACGAGCAGTACTTC
TRBJ2-3 TRBV5-1 NA NA CASSLDQIADTQYF TGCGCCAGCAGCTTGGACCAAATCGCAGATACGCAGTATTTT
TRBJ2-2 TRBV7-3 TRBD1 NA CASSRQGTGELFF TGTGCCAGCAGCCGACAGGGTACCGGGGAGCTGTTTTTT
TRBJ2-4 TRBV25-1 TRBD1 NA CASRETGLDKNIQYF TGTGCCAGCAGGGAGACAGGGCTGGACAAAAACATTCAGTACTTC
TRBJ2-3 TRBV6-5 TRBD2 NA CASSYSTSGIDTQYF TGTGCCAGCAGTTACTCCACTAGCGGGATAGATACGCAGTATTTT
TRBJ1-1 TRBV2 NA NA CASDSGAGTWDTEAFF TGTGCCAGCGACTCAGGGGCAGGTACCTGGGACACTGAAGCTTTCTTT